This T cell receptor (beta chain) was captured by sequencing in a study of T cell responses to AZD1222 COVID-19 vaccine (dated by TCRdb to the early 2020s). Background for the entire study: AZD1222 recipients given second doses at about 4 weeks or at about 12 weeks were pooled, since spike-specific TCR depth and breadth were not found to differ between the two schedules. A total of under 250 trial participants underwent TCR sequencing, of whom 200 to 220 had received two doses of AZD1222 and 26 had received two doses of the MenACWY control vaccine. Trial participants were enrolled by age into 18-55, 56-69 and 70-plus year subgroups, with roughly 150, 30 and 60 TCR-sequenced participants respectively.

The CDR3 regions of human TCRbeta chains were analyzed by immunosequencing. Per the source publication's procedure: Repertoire TCRs were checked for matches against a reference library of SARS-CoV-2-specific TCRs that had been generated using the MIRA antigen-specificity platform. Breadth meant the fraction of unique TCRs that were SARS-CoV-2-associated, whereas depth meant the fraction of total T cells that were SARS-CoV-2-associated. Using the MIRA data, each spike-specific TCR was mapped to the spike region that the TCR reacts to and placed in a CD4 or CD8 class. Log10-transformed breadth and depth values were compared by one-way ANOVA with Sidak's multiple comparisons tests. Held by TCRdb, this immuneACCESS table contains in-frame sequences only and omits some clones. Under half of the omission traces to an unresolved V gene where checked; the cause of the rest is unknown. The DNA was the basis for D and trimming; V, J and clone size are from that table. In this sample the table shows some 120,000 clones, about 85% of which occur a single time. Jointly, the top ten make up 1.5% of the sample.

Results the study describes overall, beyond this receptor: After two AZD1222 doses, both the breadth and the depth of spike-specific TCRs were significantly higher than at day 0 and than in MenACWY recipients. Participants were mostly white British and included more females than males, and it was suggested by the authors that clonal diversity may have been underestimated. Because no day 14 peak-response samples were available, repertoires were characterized only after the peak T cell response. Vaccine-associated CD4 TCRs spanned the whole spike protein, with dominant responses in regions 160-218 and 743-854. Nearly half of unique spike-specific TCRs reportedly recognized epitopes outside regions mutated in the B.1.351 and B.1.1.7 variants. In the small 56-69-year group, the increase in depth fell short of significance, most likely because of low power. Conclusions about previously exposed vaccinees are limited, since just a handful of AZD1222 recipients were seropositive for SARS-CoV-2 at baseline.

There are 14 amino acids in the CDR3, from cysteine to phenylalanine inclusive. The DNA shown is the 42-base CDR3, in frame from base 1. The germline V gene sets CDR1 to MNHEY and CDR2 to SVGAGI. Unmatched junction bases come to 8, with V trimmed by 5 bases and J by 7 bases. A remark on this clone: Its binding antigen is unknown. Base qualities are missing; no much larger clone stands one base away.

The time point label, as the study defines it: baseline before first vaccination. Vaccinee samples were obtained from the UK trials COV001 and COV002, which included a single-blind randomized controlled phase 2/3 trial of AZD1222 (ChAdOx1 nCoV-19) in healthy adults. Trial participant PBMC samples were collected at day 0 and day 28 after the second dose for TCRbeta chain sequencing. This TCR derives from an adult in good health. The sample in question was peripheral blood, obtained on day 0 of AZD1222 vaccination. This chain joins TRBV6-5 to TRBJ1-5, and TRBD1 aligns with 7 junction nucleotides. The DNA is as follows: TGTGCCAGCAGTCCTCCAGGGGGGGACCAGCCCCAGCATTTT. Translated, it gives CASSPPGGDQPQHF.